These 2 T cell receptor beta chains were all obtained from the same sample, sequenced in a study of CD8 T cells in Susac syndrome. It was with random hexamers that about 0.45 to 1 ug RNA was reverse transcribed. TCRdb ran MiXCR on the immunoSEQ multiplex PCR reads and lists one entry per CDR3 protein. This sample yields 120,000 or so distinct CDR3 sequences, of which roughly 96% are seen a single time; roughly 0.12% belongs to the top ten. What was sequenced was CD4+ T cells from PBMCs. The receptors were sampled from a human donor in good health.

V usage is TRBV29-1 and J usage is TRBJ2-7, with D possibly TRBD1 on 5 matching bases. The CDR3 extends over 12 amino acids. V lost 0 bases and J lost 7, with 10 bases in between. Germline V lookup: CDR1 SQVTM, CDR2 ANQGSEA. The CDR3 sequence is CSVEEETDEQYF. CDR3 nucleotides: TGCAGCGTTGAAGAGGAGACAGATGAGCAGTACTTC.

The gene calls are TRBV29-1 and TRBJ1-1, with D maybe TRBD1 (5 bases). Looked up from germline, CDR1 is SQVTM and CDR2 is ANQGSEA. Trimming shortened V by 5 bases and J by 5 bases, and 21 bases separated the two germline ends. The CDR3 is 15 residues long. In nucleotides, the CDR3 is TGCAGCGTTTTTGGAGGGGTAGGGGATGGAACTGAAGCTTTCTTT. Amino acids: CSVFGGVGDGTEAFF.